This T cell receptor (beta chain) was recorded in a study of blood T cell repertoires in COVID-19. Across the whole study: The United States, Italy and Spain supplied acute and convalescent COVID-19 samples. PBMCs, B-cell-depleted T cells, or T cells were the source of the cDNA or gDNA that made up the material.

Germline CDR1 and CDR2: SGHRS and YFSETQ. The CDR3 loop spans 17 amino acids. V shed 5 bases, J shed 4 bases, and the junction held 10 bases outside the gene matches. Per the original methods: Using reference gene primer amplification, nucleated cell counts were estimated. Only in-frame clones appear in the TCRdb table, and some are missing; sequencing was by immunoSEQ multiplex PCR. From that table come the V and J calls and clone size; the DNA was used to work out D and trimming. The sample includes approximately 46,000 clones, approximately 77% of them seen just once. V and J are TRBV5-1 and TRBJ2-2, with TRBD1 matching over 11 bases. The sequenced sample consisted of peripheral blood. The receptor was isolated from a woman in her 70s with acute or convalescent COVID-19. CDR3 DNA: TGCGCCAGCAGAAGGACAGGGGGCACATCGGCCACCGGGGAGCTGTTTTTT. Encoded protein: CASRRTGGTSATGELFF.